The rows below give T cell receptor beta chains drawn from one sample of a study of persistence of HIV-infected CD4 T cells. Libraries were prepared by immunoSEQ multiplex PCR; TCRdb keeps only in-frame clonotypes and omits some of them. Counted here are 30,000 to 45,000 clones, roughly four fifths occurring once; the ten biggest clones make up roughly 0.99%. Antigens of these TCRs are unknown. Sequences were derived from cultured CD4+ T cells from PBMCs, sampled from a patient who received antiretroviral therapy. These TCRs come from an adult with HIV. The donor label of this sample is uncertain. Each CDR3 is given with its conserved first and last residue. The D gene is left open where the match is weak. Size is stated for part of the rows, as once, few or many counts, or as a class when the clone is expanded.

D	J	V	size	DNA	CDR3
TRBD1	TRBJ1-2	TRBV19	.	TGTGCCAGTATCACCGCCCCGGGACAGGGCTGGGGGGCTGGCTACACCTTC	CASITAPGQGWGAGYTF
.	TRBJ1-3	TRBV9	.	TGTGCCAGCAGCCCCGGGGCGGGAGAGCCTGGAAACACCATATATTTT	CASSPGAGEPGNTIYF
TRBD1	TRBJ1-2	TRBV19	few	TGTGCCAGTAGTATCACAGGGGTTGGTGGCTACACCTTC	CASSITGVGGYTF
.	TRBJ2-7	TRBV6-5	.	TGTGCCAGCACGTACGCGTCCTACGAGCAGTACTTC	CASTYASYEQYF
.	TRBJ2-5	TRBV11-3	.	TGTGCCAGCAGCTCAGGGGTTCAAGAGACCCAGTACTTC	CASSSGVQETQYF
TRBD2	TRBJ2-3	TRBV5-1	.	TGCGCCAGCAGCTTGGGCGTCCTAGCGGGGACAGATACGCAGTATTTT	CASSLGVLAGTDTQYF
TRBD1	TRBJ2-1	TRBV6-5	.	TGTGCCAGCAGCCCCGGGGACAGGACATACAATGAGCAGTTCTTC	CASSPGDRTYNEQFF
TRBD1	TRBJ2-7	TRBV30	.	TGTGCCTGGATCCCGACAGGGACCTACGAGCAGTACTTC	CAWIPTGTYEQYF
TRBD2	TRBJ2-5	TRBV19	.	TGTGCCAGTAGTATAGATTCAAGCGGGGGGCAAGAGACCCAGTACTTC	CASSIDSSGGQETQYF
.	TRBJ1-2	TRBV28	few	TGTGCAAACATGTCCGGGGACCTCTATGGCTACACCTTC	CANMSGDLYGYTF
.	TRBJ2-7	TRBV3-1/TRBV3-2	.	TGTGCCAGCAGCCAAACCGCCTACGAGCAGTACTTC	CASSQTAYEQYF
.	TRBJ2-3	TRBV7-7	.	TGTGCTAGCAGCTTAGCGCGCGGGGATACGCAGTATTTT	CASSLARGDTQYF
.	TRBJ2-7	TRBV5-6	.	TGTGCCAGCAGCCCACTGGGACACCAGAACTCCTACGAGCAGTACTTC	CASSPLGHQNSYEQYF
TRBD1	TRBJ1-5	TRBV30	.	TGTGCCTGGAGTGAGGACAGGGGGCCTTATAGCAATCAGCCCCAGCATTTT	CAWSEDRGPYSNQPQHF
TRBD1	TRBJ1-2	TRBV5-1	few	TGCGCCAGCAGCTTGGCCTCGAAGGGGGCCCTATCTGGCTACACCTTC	CASSLASKGALSGYTF
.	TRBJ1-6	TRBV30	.	TGTGCCTGGAGGGGGGGGGAGCGGGATAATTCACCCCTCCACTTT	CAWRGGERDNSPLHF
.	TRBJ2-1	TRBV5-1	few	TGCGCCAGCAGCTTGGGGCAGATAAGCCTCAATGAGCAGTTCTTC	CASSLGQISLNEQFF
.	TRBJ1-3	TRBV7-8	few	TGTGCCAGCAGCGAGCGAGGGTCGGGAGGAAACACCATATATTTT	CASSERGSGGNTIYF
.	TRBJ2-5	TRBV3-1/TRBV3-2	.	TGTGCCAGCAGCCAAAGCCTGGCTGGAGAGACCCAGTACTTC	CASSQSLAGETQYF
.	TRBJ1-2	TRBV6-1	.	TGTGCCAGCAGACTGGGCTTGGGGGATAACTCTGGCTACACCTTC	CASRLGLGDNSGYTF
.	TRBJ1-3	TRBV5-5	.	TGTGCCAGCAGCCCCCGGACGGAAGGAAACACCATATATTTT	CASSPRTEGNTIYF
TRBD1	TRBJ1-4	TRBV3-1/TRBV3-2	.	TGTGCCAGCAGCCAAGGTCCCGGACAGGGGTCCGAAAAACTGTTTTTT	CASSQGPGQGSEKLFF
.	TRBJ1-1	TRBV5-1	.	TGCGCCAGCAGCTTGAAATGGGGCCAGACTAGGAACACTGAAGCTTTCTTT	CASSLKWGQTRNTEAFF
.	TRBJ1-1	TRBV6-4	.	TGTGCCAGCAGTCTGACAGGGAACACTGAAGCTTTCTTT	CASSLTGNTEAFF
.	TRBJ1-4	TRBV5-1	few	TGCGCCAGCAGTATTTCGGACCCTAATGAAAAACTGTTTTTT	CASSISDPNEKLFF
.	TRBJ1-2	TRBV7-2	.	TGTGCCAGCAGCCCCAAAGGGGGTTGGTTGGGCTACACCTTC	CASSPKGGWLGYTF
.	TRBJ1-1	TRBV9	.	TGTGCCAGCAGCGTAGCTTTAGGAGGGAGGACTGAAGCTTTCTTT	CASSVALGGRTEAFF